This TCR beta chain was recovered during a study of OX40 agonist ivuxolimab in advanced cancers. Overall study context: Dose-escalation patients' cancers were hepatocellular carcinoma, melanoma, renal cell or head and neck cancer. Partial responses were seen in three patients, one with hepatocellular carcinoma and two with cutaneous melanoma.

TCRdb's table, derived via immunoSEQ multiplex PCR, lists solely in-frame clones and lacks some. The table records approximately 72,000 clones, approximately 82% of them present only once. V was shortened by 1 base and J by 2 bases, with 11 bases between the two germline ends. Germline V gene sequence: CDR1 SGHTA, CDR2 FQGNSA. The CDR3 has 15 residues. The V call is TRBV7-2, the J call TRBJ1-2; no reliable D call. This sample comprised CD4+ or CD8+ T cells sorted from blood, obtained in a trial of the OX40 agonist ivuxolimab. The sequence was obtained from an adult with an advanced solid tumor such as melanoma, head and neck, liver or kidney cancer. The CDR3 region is CASSLDRAANYGYTF. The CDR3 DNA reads TGTGCCAGCAGCTTAGATAGGGCAGCAAACTATGGCTACACCTTC.